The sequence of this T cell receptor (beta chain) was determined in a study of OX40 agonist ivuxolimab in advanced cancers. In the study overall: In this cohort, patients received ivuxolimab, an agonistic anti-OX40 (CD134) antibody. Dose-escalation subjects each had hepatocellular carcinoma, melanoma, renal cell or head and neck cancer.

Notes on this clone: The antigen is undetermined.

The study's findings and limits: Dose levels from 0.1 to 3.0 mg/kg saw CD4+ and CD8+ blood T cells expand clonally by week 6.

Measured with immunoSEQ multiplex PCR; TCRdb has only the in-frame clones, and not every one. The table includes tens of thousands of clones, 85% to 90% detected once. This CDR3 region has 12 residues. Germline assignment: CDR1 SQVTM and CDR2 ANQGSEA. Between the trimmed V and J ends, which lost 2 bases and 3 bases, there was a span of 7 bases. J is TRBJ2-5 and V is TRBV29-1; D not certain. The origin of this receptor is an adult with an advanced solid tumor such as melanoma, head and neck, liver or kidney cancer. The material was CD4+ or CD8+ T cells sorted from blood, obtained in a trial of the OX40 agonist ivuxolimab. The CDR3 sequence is CSVEQGEETQYF. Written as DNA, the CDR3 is TGCAGCGTTGAACAAGGTGAAGAGACCCAGTACTTC.